The T cell receptor (beta chain) described here comes from a study of regulatory T cells in long-lasting Graves disease. Time point defined: newly diagnosed GD, antithyroid drugs for less than 3 months. Extracted RNA from PBMCs served as the source of the TCR library. Library construction for TCR beta used iRepertoire HTBI primers and Arm-PCR of CDR3 regions. TCRdb reprocessed the multiplex PCR reads with MiXCR, giving one entry per CDR3 protein. The table has some 460,000 distinct CDR3 sequences, around 15% seen once. A word on this clonotype: The antigen is undetermined.

Study-level findings and limits: Preferential use of TRBV28, TRBJ1-2 and TRBJ2-5 was seen in persistent disease. Those with persistent Graves' had less TCR diversity than newly diagnosed patients.

The CDR3 runs 12 residues. The V end was cut by 0 bases, the J end by 5 bases, with 5 bases between. Germline lookup yields CDR1 ENHRY and CDR2 SYGVKD. This sample was shared with a second study, whose subject was T cells in Graves' hyperthyroidism and ophthalmopathy. Per that paper: A first-round RT-PCR of the TCR CDR3 used the HTBI primer set. Ophthalmopathy, as predicted by the model, came a median roughly 6.5 months after the prediction.

The receptor was derived from a man aged 40-55 years with Graves disease. This material consisted of peripheral blood mononuclear cells (PBMCs), taken at new diagnosis, from a patient treated with antithyroid drugs. The genes are TRBV10-3 and TRBJ2-7, with D unresolved. The CDR3 DNA reads TGTGCCATCAGTGAGTCAGAAGACGAGCAGTACTTC. It codes for CAISESEDEQYF.